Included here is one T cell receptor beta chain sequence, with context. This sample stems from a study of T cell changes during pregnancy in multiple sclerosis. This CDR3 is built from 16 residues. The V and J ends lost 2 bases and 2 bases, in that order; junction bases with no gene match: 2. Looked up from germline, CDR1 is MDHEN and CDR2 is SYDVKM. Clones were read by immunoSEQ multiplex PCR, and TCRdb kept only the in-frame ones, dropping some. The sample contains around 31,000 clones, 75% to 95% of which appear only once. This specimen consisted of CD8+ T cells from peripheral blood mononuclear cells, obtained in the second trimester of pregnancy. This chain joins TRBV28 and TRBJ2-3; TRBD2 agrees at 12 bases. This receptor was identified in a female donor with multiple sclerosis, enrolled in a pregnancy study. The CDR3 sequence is CASSLLAGGNTDTQYF. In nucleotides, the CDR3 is TGTGCCAGCAGTTTACTAGCGGGAGGGAACACAGATACGCAGTATTTT.